This T cell receptor (beta chain) was identified in a study of T cell repertoires in aging, cancer and after chemotherapy. Study-level background: Donors were grouped into six age bands spanning 30 or younger through 70 or older. Paired samples before and after chemotherapy came from glioblastoma patients receiving temozolomide-based therapy.

Germline loops: CDR1 PRHDT, CDR2 FYEKMQ (reference sequence). This CDR3 has 12 residues. V was clipped by 3 bases and J by 5 bases, with 5 bases between them. Peripheral blood genomic DNA, not sorted cells or RNA, was the template. TRB rearrangements spanning V, D and J were amplified using mixed TRB-A/B primers. TCRdb ran MiXCR on the multiplex PCR reads and lists one entry per CDR3 protein. The sample holds 1,500 to 2,000 distinct CDR3 sequences; approximately 40% are singletons and the top ten take 15% to 20%. About this clonotype: Its antigen is not identified.

General study results and limits: Rebound thymic output was suggested by rising median generation probability during chemotherapy in each cancer cohort. Compared with age-matched healthy donors, untreated hematological or solid cancer patients showed higher blood TCR clonality.

The source of this sequence is a human donor with a solid tumor. The V call is TRBV13, the J call TRBJ2-1; D is unclear. The sample consisted of blood. The CDR3 sequence is CASSFLHNEQFF. In nucleotides, the CDR3 is TGTGCCAGCAGCTTTCTTCACAATGAGCAGTTCTTC. Complete variable domain (other parts from reference TRBV13 and TRBJ2-1): AAGVIQSPRHLIKEKRETATLKCYPIPRHDTVYWYQQGPGQDPQFLISFYEKMQSDKGSIPDRFSAQQFSDYHSELNMSSLELGDSALYFCASSFLHNEQFFGPGTRLTVL.